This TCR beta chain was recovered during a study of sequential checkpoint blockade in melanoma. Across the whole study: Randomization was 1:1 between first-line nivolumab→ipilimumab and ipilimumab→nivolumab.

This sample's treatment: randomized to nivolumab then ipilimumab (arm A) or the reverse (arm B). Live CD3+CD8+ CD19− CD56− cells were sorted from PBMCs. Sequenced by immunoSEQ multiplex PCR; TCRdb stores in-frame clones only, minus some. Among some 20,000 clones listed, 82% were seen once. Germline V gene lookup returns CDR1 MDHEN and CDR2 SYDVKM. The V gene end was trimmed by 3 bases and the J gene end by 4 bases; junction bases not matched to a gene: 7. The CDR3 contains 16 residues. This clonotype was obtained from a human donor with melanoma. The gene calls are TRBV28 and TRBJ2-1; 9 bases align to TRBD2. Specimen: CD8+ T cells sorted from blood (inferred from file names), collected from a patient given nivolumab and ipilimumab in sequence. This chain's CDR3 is CASSFISGGSYNEQFF. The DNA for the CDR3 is TGTGCCAGCAGTTTCATTAGCGGGGGTAGTTACAATGAGCAGTTCTTC.